Presented here are 18 T cell receptor beta chains from one specimen sequenced in a study of CD8 T cells in ankylosing spondylitis. TCRdb re-called the 5' RACE reads through MiXCR, storing one row per CDR3 protein. This sample has some 240,000 distinct CDR3 sequences, with 15% to 20% found just once. Sequenced input: blood, either unsorted or a sorted T cell fraction (not recorded which). The origin of the receptors is a male donor with ankylosing spondylitis or in good health (not recorded which).

This clonotype was detected ten times or more. V gene TRBV4-3 combines with J gene TRBJ2-5; D unclear. This CDR3 spans 14 amino acids. Germline CDR1 is LGHNA and CDR2 is YSLEER. Trimming took off 1 base at V and 1 base at J, with 7 bases between the two ends. The chain's CDR3 is CASSQGISQETQYF. CDR3 sequence (DNA): TGCGCCAGCAGCCAAGGGATCAGCCAAGAGACCCAGTACTTC.

The genes are TRBV13 and TRBJ2-1; the D gene is possibly TRBD2 (5 bases). CDR1 and CDR2 from the germline V gene are PRHDT and FYEKMQ (reference sequence). The CDR3 spans 12 residues. The V gene lost 1 base and the J gene lost 9 bases, with 7 bases spanning the gap. The CDR3 region is CASSLEAGEQFF. The CDR3 DNA sequence: TGTGCCAGCAGCTTAGAGGCGGGTGAGCAGTTCTTC.

This clonotype was detected only a few times. V usage is TRBV4-1 and J usage is TRBJ1-5; 10 bases are a match to TRBD1. The CDR3 is 16 amino acids. Germline V gene lookup returns CDR1 MGHRA and CDR2 YSYEKL. V lost 1 base, J lost 4 bases, and 4 bases stayed unmatched. CDR3 bases: TGCGCCAGCAGCCAAGGCGGGACAGGGGATAATCAGCCCCAGCATTTT. This translates into CASSQGGTGDNQPQHF.

V is TRBV7-9 and J is TRBJ2-1; 10 nucleotides agree with TRBD1. The length of the CDR3 is 15 residues. Germline CDR1 reads SEHNR; CDR2 reads FQNEAQ (reference sequence). V shed 4 bases, J shed 8 bases, and the junction held 8 bases outside the gene matches. Here the CDR3 reads CASSYAGTGVDEQFF. In DNA, the CDR3 is TGTGCCAGCAGCTACGCTGGGACAGGGGTCGATGAGCAGTTCTTC.

The chain uses TRBV7-9 and TRBJ2-5; TRBD2 matches 14 bases. The junction had 2 bases not matched to a gene; V was cut back by 5 bases and J by 3 bases. The CDR3 sequence is 15 residues long. Germline V CDR1 and CDR2: SEHNR, FQNEAQ (reference sequence). CDR3 sequence (DNA): TGTGCCAGCAGCGAGGGACTAGCGGGGGAAGAGACCCAGTACTTC. Amino acid sequence: CASSEGLAGEETQYF.

The chain links TRBV5-6 to TRBJ2-5; 11 nucleotides match TRBD2. V was pared by 0 bases and J by 5 bases, with 15 bases of the junction left unmatched. The CDR3 extends over 19 amino acids. In germline, CDR1 is SGHDT, CDR2 YYEEEE. DNA for the CDR3: TGTGCCAGCAGCTTGGAACCCGGGACTAGCGGAATATTATGGGAGACCCAGTACTTC. This codes for CASSLEPGTSGILWETQYF.

Note on this clonotype: A junction boundary mismatches the germline segment, possibly from a read error. The V call is TRBV29-1, the J call TRBJ2-3; D perhaps matches TRBD2 (8 bases). The CDR3 has 14 residues. Per the germline V gene, CDR1 is SQVTM and CDR2 is ANQGSEA. For the CDR3, the DNA is TGCAGCGTAGAAGGGACAGCGGGAGAAGATACGCAGTATTTT. This translates into CSVEGTAGEDTQYF.

This clonotype was observed a handful of times. V usage is TRBV29-1 and J usage is TRBJ1-3; D ambiguous. This CDR3 has 14 amino acids. Germline V lookup: CDR1 SQVTM, CDR2 ANQGSEA. V lost 3 bases to trimming and J lost 2 bases, with 11 bases between them. In DNA form, the CDR3 reads TGCAGCGTTGAGCAGGCAGGACCTGGAAACACCATATATTTT. Protein: CSVEQAGPGNTIYF.

This chain connects TRBV12-3 or TRBV12-4 to TRBJ2-5, with D perhaps TRBD1 (6 bases). Between the trimmed V and J ends, which lost 7 bases and 9 bases, there was a span of 18 bases. The CDR3 sequence is 13 residues long. CDR3 DNA sequence: TGTGCCAGCACTCCGGGGACCTCAGGGGCCCAGTACTTC. The encoded protein is CASTPGTSGAQYF.

The chain joins TRBV7-2 to TRBJ2-1, with TRBD2 matching 9 bases. The V gene end was trimmed by 0 bases and the J gene end by 6 bases; junction bases not matched to a gene: 3. Germline lookup yields CDR1 SGHTA and CDR2 FQGNSA. The CDR3 length is 15 residues. The DNA of the CDR3 is TGTGCCAGCAGCTTAGCGCGGGAGGGCCTCAATGAGCAGTTCTTC. Translated: CASSLAREGLNEQFF.

This clonotype was found many times. The chain joins TRBV12-3 or TRBV12-4 to TRBJ2-7, with D uncertain. V lost 8 bases, J lost 5 bases, and 13 bases lay in between. CDR3 length: 12 residues. The DNA for the CDR3 is TGTGCCAGCGCCGAACGCGCCCACGAGCAGTACTTC. Its protein is CASAERAHEQYF.

The sample holds many counts of this clonotype. The chain recombines TRBV5-6 with TRBJ2-1; no reliable D call. CDR1 is SGHDT, CDR2 YYEEEE, per germline. This CDR3 contains 10 residues. V was cut by 4 bases and J by 8 bases, with 4 bases left in between. CDR3 in amino acids: CASSGDEQFF. The CDR3 coding sequence is TGTGCCAGCAGCGGCGATGAGCAGTTCTTC. Together with reference TRBV5-6 and TRBJ2-1, the CDR3 gives the full variable domain: DAGVTQSPTHLIKTRGQQVTLRCSPKSGHDTVSWYQQALGQGPQFIFQYYEEEERQRGNFPDRFSGHQFPNYSSELNVNALLLGDSALYLCASSGDEQFFGPGTRLTVL.

J is TRBJ2-7 and V is TRBV4-3, with a weak D call TRBD1 (5 bases). Trimming cost V 0 bases and J 3 bases, with 12 bases left between them. The CDR3 spans 15 residues. In germline, CDR1 is LGHNA, CDR2 YSLEER. The CDR3 loop is CASSQDRAGLYEQYF. As DNA, the CDR3 is TGCGCCAGCAGCCAAGATCGCGCAGGGCTCTACGAGCAGTACTTC.

This clonotype was counted ten times or more. This chain joins TRBV9 and TRBJ2-5; D is possibly TRBD2 (6 bases). This CDR3 comprises 14 residues. Germline V gene lookup returns CDR1 SGDLS and CDR2 YYNGEE. V dropped 0 bases and J dropped 1 base, with 7 bases sitting between them. In DNA, the CDR3 is TGTGCCAGCAGCGTAGCGGGGGTCCAAGAGACCCAGTACTTC. It codes for CASSVAGVQETQYF.

Remarks on this clonotype: This may come from a read error, since a much larger clone is one base off. The V and J genes are TRBV7-2 and TRBJ2-3, with 10 nucleotides matching TRBD1. Germline assignment: CDR1 SGHTA and CDR2 FQGNSA. The CDR3 spans 14 residues. V shed 5 bases and J 4 bases; nucleotides not matched to a gene: 3. This chain's CDR3 is CASSVDRGADTQYF. The CDR3 DNA is TGTGCCAGCAGCGTGGACAGGGGGGCAGATACGCAGTATTTT.

This clonotype appeared a few times. The chain combines TRBV4-2 with TRBJ2-5; D call uncertain. The CDR3 runs 13 residues. Germline CDR1 LGHNA, CDR2 YNFKEQ. Trimming left V 4 bases short and J 2 bases short, with 8 bases between. CDR3 DNA sequence: TGTGCCAGCAGCCGTGACACTCAAGAGACCCAGTACTTC. It specifies CASSRDTQETQYF.

This clonotype was seen more than once but under ten times. The V and J genes are TRBV4-1 and TRBJ2-5, with D tentatively TRBD1 (6 bases). Trimming took off 0 bases at V and 2 bases at J, with 10 bases between the two ends. The CDR3 has 15 amino acids. The germline gives CDR1 MGHRA, CDR2 YSYEKL. This CDR3 is CASSQEYQGQETQYF. CDR3 coding DNA: TGCGCCAGCAGCCAAGAATATCAGGGGCAAGAGACCCAGTACTTC.

The rearrangement links TRBV5-6 to TRBJ2-4; D might be TRBD1 or TRBD2, each matching 6 bases. Trimming left V 0 bases short and J 2 bases short, with 12 bases between. The CDR3 totals 16 residues. Germline assignment: CDR1 SGHDT and CDR2 YYEEEE. The CDR3 spells CASSLDRGVPKNIQYF. CDR3 sequence (DNA): TGTGCCAGCAGCTTGGATAGGGGGGTGCCCAAAAACATTCAGTACTTC. Using reference TRBV5-6 and TRBJ2-4 for the parts outside the CDR3, the full variable domain is DAGVTQSPTHLIKTRGQQVTLRCSPKSGHDTVSWYQQALGQGPQFIFQYYEEEERQRGNFPDRFSGHQFPNYSSELNVNALLLGDSALYLCASSLDRGVPKNIQYFGAGTRLSVL.